What follows are 8 T cell receptor beta chains derived from one specimen sequenced in a study of blood T cell repertoires in COVID-19. TCRdb's table, derived via immunoSEQ multiplex PCR, lists solely in-frame clones and lacks some. The sample carries about 170,000 clones, 82% recorded once. The sample comprised peripheral blood. The receptors were gathered from a woman aged 70-85 years with acute or convalescent COVID-19.

In DNA, the CDR3 is TGTGCCAGCAGCCCACTTCTAGGAGGAGAGACCCAGTACTTC. It is translated as CASSPLLGGETQYF. This rearrangement joins TRBV7-2 to TRBJ2-5; TRBD2 might be the D (5 bases). This CDR3 spans 14 amino acids. Germline V CDR1 and CDR2: SGHTA, FQGNSA. Trimming stripped 5 bases from V and 4 bases from J, with 14 bases between.

This sequence joins TRBV4-3 and TRBJ2-7; D remains unclear. This CDR3 has 13 residues. The germline V gene has CDR1 LGHNA and CDR2 YSLEER. Trimming took 4 bases from V and 3 from J, leaving 10 bases between them. The CDR3 region has the DNA TGCGCCAGCAGCCTCTCTATAAACTACGAGCAGTACTTC. This encodes CASSLSINYEQYF.

The V and J genes are TRBV3-1 (or the pseudogene TRBV3-2) and TRBJ1-1, with 8 bases aligning to TRBD1. The trim removed 1 base at V and 5 bases at J, leaving 12 bases unmatched. The CDR3 extends over 17 amino acids. CDR1 is LGHDT and CDR2 is YNNKEL in the germline V gene (reference sequence). The CDR3 region is CASSQGRQGRKVTEAFF. The CDR3 DNA reads as TGTGCCAGCAGCCAAGGTAGACAGGGGAGGAAGGTGACTGAAGCTTTCTTT.

This rearrangement joins TRBV9 to TRBJ1-2, with 8 bases aligning to TRBD1. V lost 4 bases, J lost 3 bases, and 8 bases stayed unmatched. There are 15 residues in the CDR3. Germline lookup yields CDR1 SGDLS and CDR2 YYNGEE. This CDR3 is CASSPRDRNYYGYTF. In DNA form, the CDR3 reads TGTGCCAGCAGCCCGCGGGACAGGAACTACTATGGCTACACCTTC. Complete variable domain (other parts from reference TRBV9 and TRBJ1-2): DSGVTQTPKHLITATGQRVTLRCSPRSGDLSVYWYQQSLDQGLQFLIQYYNGEERAKGNILERFSAQQFPDLHSELNLSSLELGDSALYFCASSPRDRNYYGYTFGSGTRLTVV.

This chain connects TRBV7-9 to TRBJ1-5; a weak D match, TRBD1 (6 bases). The V end was cut by 2 bases, the J end by 3 bases, with 14 bases between. This CDR3 contains 16 residues. The germline V gene encodes CDR1 SEHNR and CDR2 FQNEAQ (reference sequence). The CDR3 spells CASSLYGTGINQPQHF. The CDR3 coding sequence is TGTGCCAGCAGCTTATACGGCACAGGGATCAATCAGCCCCAGCATTTT. Full variable domain (missing parts from reference TRBV7-9 and TRBJ1-5): DTGVSQNPRHKITKRGQNVTFRCDPISEHNRLYWYRQTLGQGPEFLTYFQNEAQLEKSRLLSDRFSAERPKGSFSTLEIQRTEQGDSAMYLCASSLYGTGINQPQHFGDGTRLSIL.

The rearrangement links TRBV5-6 to TRBJ2-3, with D possibly TRBD2 on 6 matching bases. The germline V gene has CDR1 SGHDT and CDR2 YYEEEE. The CDR3 consists of 14 residues. V was pared by 3 bases and J by 14 bases, with 22 bases between. CDR3 in DNA: TGTGCCAGCAGCTCGAGTGCCGGGAGCTCAGTCCCGTATTTT. As protein: CASSSSAGSSVPYF.

The chain employs TRBV6-6 and TRBJ1-6; D is unclear. Germline CDR1 reads MNHNY; CDR2 reads SVGAGI (reference sequence). Deletions cut 2 bases from V and 4 bases from J, with 9 bases between. The CDR3 is 15 residues long. CDR3 sequence: CASSYGPLYNSPLHF. The CDR3, as DNA: TGTGCCAGCAGTTACGGGCCCCTGTATAATTCACCCCTCCACTTT.

V and J are TRBV5-5 and TRBJ2-3, with TRBD1 identical over 8 bases. In germline, CDR1 is SGHKS, CDR2 YYEKEE (reference sequence). With V trimmed by 3 bases and J by 5 bases, 5 bases remained unmatched. This CDR3 spans 14 amino acids. CDR3 coding DNA: TGTGCCAGCAGCTCGGGACAGGTGATAGATACGCAGTATTTT. This sequence encodes CASSSGQVIDTQYF.